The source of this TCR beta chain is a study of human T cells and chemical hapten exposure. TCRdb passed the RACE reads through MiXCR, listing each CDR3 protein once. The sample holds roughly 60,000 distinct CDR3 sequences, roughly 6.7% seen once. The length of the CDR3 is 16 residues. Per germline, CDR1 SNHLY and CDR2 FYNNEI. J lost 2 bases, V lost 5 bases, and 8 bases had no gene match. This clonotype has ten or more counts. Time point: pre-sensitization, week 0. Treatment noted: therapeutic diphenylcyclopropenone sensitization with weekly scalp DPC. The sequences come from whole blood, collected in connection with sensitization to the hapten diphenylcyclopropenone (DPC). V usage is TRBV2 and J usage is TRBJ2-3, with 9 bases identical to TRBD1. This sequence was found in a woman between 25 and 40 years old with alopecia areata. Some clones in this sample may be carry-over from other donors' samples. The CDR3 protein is CASSFRDREVTDTQYF. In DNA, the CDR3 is TGTGCCAGCAGTTTCCGGGACAGGGAGGTCACAGATACGCAGTATTTT. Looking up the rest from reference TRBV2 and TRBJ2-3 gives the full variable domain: EPEVTQTPSHQVTQMGQEVILRCVPISNHLYFYWYRQILGQKVEFLVSFYNNEISEKSEIFDDQFSVERPDGSNFTLKIRSTKLEDSAMYFCASSFRDREVTDTQYFGPGTRLTVL.